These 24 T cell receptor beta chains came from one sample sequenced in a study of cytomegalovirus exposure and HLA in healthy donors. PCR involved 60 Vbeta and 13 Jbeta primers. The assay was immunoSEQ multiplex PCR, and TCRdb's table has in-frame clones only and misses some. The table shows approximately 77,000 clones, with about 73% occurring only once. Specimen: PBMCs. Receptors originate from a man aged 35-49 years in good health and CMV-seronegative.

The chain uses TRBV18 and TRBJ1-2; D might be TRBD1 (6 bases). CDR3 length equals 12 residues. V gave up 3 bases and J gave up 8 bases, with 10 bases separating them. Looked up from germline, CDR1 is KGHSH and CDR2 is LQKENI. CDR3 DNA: TGTGCCAGCTCACCTGGCGGACAGGGCTACACCTTC. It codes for CASSPGGQGYTF.

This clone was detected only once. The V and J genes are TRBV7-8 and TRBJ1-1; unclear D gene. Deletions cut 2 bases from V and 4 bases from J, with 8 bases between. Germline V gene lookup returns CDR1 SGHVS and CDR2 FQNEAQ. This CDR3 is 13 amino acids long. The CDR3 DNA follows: TGTGCCAGCAGCTTAAGGAGGAGCACTGAAGCTTTCTTT. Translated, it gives CASSLRRSTEAFF. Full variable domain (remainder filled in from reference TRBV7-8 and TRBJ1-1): GAGVSQSPRYKVAKRGQDVALRCDPISGHVSLFWYQQALGQGPEFLTYFQNEAQLDKSGLPSDRFFAERPEGSVSTLKIQRTQQEDSAVYLCASSLRRSTEAFFGQGTRLTVV.

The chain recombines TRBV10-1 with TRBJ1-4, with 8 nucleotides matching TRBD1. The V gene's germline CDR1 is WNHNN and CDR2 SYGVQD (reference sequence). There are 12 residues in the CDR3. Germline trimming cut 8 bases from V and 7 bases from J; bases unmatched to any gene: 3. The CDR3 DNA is TGCGCCAGCCGGACAGGGAGTGAAAAACTGTTTTTT. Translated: CASRTGSEKLFF.

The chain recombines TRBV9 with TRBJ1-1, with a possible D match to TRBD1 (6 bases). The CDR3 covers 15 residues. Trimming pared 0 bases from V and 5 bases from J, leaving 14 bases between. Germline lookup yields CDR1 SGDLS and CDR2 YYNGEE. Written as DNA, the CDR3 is TGTGCCAGCAGCGTAGGGACAGTTTATGGGACTGAAGCTTTCTTT. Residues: CASSVGTVYGTEAFF.

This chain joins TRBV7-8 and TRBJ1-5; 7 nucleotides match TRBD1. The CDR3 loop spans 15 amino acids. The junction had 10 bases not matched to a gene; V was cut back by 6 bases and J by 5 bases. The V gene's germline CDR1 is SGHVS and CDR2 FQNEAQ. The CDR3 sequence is CASSLNRGPHQPQHF. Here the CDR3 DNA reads TGTGCCAGCAGTCTTAACAGGGGACCACATCAGCCCCAGCATTTT.

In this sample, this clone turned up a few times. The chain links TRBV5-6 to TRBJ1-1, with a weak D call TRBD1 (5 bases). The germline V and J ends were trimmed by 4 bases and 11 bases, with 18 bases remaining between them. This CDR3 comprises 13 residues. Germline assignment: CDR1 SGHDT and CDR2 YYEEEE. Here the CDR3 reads CASSAPDRGRAFF. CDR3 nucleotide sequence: TGTGCCAGCAGCGCCCCTGACCGGGGGAGGGCTTTCTTT.

DNA for the CDR3: TGTGCCAGTAGTATCGGTGGGACTAGCGGGAGACACCGTAGCACAGATACGCAGTATTTT. The encoded protein is CASSIGGTSGRHRSTDTQYF. The rearrangement joins TRBV19 to TRBJ2-3; TRBD2 agrees at 14 bases. With 3 bases clipped from V and 0 bases from J, the junction kept 11 bases outside the gene matches. This CDR3 is 20 amino acids long. Looked up from germline, CDR1 is LNHDA and CDR2 is SQIVND (reference sequence).

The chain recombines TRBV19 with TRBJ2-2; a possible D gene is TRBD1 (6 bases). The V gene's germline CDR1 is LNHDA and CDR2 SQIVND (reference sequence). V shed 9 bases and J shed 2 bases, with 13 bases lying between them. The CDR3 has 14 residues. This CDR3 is CASNRAVNTGELFF. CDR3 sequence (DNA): TGTGCCAGCAACAGGGCCGTCAACACCGGGGAGCTGTTTTTT.

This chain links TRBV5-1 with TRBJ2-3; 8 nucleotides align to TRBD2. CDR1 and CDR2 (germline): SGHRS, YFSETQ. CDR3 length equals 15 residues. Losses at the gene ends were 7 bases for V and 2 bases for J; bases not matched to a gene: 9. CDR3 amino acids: CASRGLAGPTDTQYF. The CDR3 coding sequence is TGCGCCAGCCGCGGTTTAGCGGGACCCACAGATACGCAGTATTTT.

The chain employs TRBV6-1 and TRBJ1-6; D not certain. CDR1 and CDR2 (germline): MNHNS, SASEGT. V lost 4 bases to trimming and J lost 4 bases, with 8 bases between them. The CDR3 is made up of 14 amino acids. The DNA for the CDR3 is TGTGCCAGCAGTGGAGGCCAGTATAATTCACCCCTCCACTTT. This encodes CASSGGQYNSPLHF.

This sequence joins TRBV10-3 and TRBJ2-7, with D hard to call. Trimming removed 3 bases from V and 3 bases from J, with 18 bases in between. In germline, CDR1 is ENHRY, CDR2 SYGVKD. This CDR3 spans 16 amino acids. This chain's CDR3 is CAISDPQGVESYEQYF. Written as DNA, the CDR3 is TGTGCCATCAGTGACCCTCAAGGAGTCGAAAGCTACGAGCAGTACTTC.

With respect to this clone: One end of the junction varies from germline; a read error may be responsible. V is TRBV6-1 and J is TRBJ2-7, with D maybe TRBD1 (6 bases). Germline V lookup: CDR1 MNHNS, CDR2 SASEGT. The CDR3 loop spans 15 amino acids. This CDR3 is CASREEITGTYEQYF. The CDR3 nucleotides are TGTGCCAGCAGGGAAGAGATTACAGGGACCTACGAGCAGTACTTC.

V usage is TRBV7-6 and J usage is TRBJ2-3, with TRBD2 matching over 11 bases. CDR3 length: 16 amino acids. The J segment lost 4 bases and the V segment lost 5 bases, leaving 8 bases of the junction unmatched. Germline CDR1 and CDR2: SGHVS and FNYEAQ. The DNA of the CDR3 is TGTGCCAGCAGCCCTATAGCGGGAGGGGCTGCAGATACGCAGTATTTT. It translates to CASSPIAGGAADTQYF. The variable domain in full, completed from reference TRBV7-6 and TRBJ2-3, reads GAGVSQSPRYKVTKRGQDVALRCDPISGHVSLYWYRQALGQGPEFLTYFNYEAQQDKSGLPNDRFSAERPEGSISTLTIQRTEQRDSAMYRCASSPIAGGAADTQYFGPGTRLTVL.

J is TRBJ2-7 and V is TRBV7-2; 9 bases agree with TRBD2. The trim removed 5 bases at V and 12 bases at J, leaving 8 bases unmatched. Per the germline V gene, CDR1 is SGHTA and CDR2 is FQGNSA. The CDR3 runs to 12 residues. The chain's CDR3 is CASSPLAGKVYF. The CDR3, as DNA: TGTGCCAGCAGCCCCCTAGCGGGAAAGGTGTACTTC.

The CDR3 region is CASSLFRGQPQHF. The CDR3 DNA follows: TGTGCCAGCAGCCTATTCAGGGGACAGCCCCAGCATTTT. The chain joins TRBV7-8 to TRBJ1-5; TRBD1 might be the D (6 bases). The CDR3 has 13 residues. Trimming cost V 5 bases and J 7 bases, with 12 bases left between them. Germline loops: CDR1 SGHVS, CDR2 FQNEAQ. The full variable domain, completed using reference TRBV7-8 and TRBJ1-5, is GAGVSQSPRYKVAKRGQDVALRCDPISGHVSLFWYQQALGQGPEFLTYFQNEAQLDKSGLPSDRFFAERPEGSVSTLKIQRTQQEDSAVYLCASSLFRGQPQHFGDGTRLSIL.

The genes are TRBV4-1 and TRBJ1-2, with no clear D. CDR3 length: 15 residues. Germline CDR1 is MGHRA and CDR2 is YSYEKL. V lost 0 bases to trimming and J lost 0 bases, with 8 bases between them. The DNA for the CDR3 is TGCGCCAGCAGCCAAGATCCGGTACCTAACTATGGCTACACCTTC. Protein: CASSQDPVPNYGYTF.

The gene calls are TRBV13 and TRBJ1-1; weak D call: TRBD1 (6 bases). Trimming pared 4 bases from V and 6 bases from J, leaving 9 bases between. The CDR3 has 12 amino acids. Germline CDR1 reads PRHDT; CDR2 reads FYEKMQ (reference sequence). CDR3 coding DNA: TGTGCCAGCAGCTCCAGGGGCTCTGAAGCTTTCTTT. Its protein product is CASSSRGSEAFF.

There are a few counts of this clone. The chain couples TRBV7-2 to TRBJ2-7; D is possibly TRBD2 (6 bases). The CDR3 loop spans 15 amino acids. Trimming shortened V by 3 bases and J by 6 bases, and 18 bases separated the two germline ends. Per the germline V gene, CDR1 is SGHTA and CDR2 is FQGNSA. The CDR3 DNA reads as TGTGCCAGCAGCTTGGGAGGTCAGGGAACGGGCGAGCAGTACTTC. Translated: CASSLGGQGTGEQYF.

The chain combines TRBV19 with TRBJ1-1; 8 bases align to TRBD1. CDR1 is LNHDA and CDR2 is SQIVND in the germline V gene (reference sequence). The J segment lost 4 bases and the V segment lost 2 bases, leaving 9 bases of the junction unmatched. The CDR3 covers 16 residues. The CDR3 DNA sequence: TGTGCCAGTAGTATAAATCGACAGGGGACGAGCACTGAAGCTTTCTTT. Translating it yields CASSINRQGTSTEAFF.

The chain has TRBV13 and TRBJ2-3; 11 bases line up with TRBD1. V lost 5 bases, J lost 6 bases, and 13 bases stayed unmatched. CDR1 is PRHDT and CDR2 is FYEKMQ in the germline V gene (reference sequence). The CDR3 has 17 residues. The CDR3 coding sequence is TGTGCCAGCAGCCTCCGGACAGGGGGCCTTACAACCGATACGCAGTATTTT. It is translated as CASSLRTGGLTTDTQYF.

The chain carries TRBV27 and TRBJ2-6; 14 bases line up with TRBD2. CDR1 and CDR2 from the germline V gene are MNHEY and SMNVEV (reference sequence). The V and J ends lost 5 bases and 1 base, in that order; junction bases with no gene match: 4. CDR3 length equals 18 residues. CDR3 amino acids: CASSGTSGGVSGANVLTF. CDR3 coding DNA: TGTGCCAGCAGTGGGACTAGCGGGGGTGTTTCTGGGGCCAACGTCCTGACTTTC. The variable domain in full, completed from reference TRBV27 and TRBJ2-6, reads EAQVTQNPRYLITVTGKKLTVTCSQNMNHEYMSWYRQDPGLGLRQIYYSMNVEVTDKGDVPEGYKVSRKEKRNFPLILESPSPNQTSLYFCASSGTSGGVSGANVLTFGAGSRLTVL.

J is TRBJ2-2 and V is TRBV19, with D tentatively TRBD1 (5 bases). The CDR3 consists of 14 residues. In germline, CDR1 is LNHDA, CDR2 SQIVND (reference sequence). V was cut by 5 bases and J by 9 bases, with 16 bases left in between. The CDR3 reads CASSLDSLPRELFF. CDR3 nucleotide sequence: TGTGCCAGTAGTCTTGACAGTCTCCCCCGGGAGCTGTTTTTT.

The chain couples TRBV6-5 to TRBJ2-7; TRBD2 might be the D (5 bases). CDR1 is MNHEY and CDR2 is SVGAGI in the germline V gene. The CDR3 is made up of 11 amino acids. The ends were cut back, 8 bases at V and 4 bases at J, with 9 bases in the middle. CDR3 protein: CASGRNYEQYF. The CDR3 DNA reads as TGTGCCAGCGGGAGAAATTACGAGCAGTACTTC.

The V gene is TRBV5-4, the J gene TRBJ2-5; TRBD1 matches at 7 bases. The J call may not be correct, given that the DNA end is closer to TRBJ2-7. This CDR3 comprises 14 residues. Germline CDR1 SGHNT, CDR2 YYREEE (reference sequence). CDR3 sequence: CASSLETGSYEQYF. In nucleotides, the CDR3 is TGTGCCAGCAGCCTGGAGACAGGGTCCTACGAGCAGTACTTC.